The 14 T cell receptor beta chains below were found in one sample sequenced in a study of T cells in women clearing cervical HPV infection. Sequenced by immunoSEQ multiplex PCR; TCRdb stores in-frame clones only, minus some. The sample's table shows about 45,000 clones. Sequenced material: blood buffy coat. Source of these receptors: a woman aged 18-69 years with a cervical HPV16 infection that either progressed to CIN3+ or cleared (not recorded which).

CDR3 bases read: TGTGCCAGCAGCCAATACGAGCGCGGGGAG. Amino acid sequence: CASSQYERGE. The entire CDR3 protein is CASSQYERGELFF. V gene TRBV14 combines with J gene TRBJ2-2; D uncertain. The read ends 3 residues early relative to the CDR3; the germline J gene fills the gap. Per the germline V gene, CDR1 is SGHDN and CDR2 is FVKESK. The V and J ends lost 2 bases and 7 bases respectively, with 8 bases between them. This CDR3 has 13 residues.

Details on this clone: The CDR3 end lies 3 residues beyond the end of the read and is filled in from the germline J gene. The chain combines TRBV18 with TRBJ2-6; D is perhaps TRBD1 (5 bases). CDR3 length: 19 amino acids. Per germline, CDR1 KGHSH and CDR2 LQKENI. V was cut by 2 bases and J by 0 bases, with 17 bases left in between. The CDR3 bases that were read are TGTGCCAGCTCACCATACTCCGGTGGGGCCTTCTCTGGGGCCAACGTC. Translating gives CASSPYSGGAFSGANV. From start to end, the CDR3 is CASSPYSGGAFSGANVLTF. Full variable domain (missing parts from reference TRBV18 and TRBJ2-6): NAGVMQNPRHLVRRRGQEARLRCSPMKGHSHVYWYRQLPEEGLKFMVYLQKENIIDESGMPKERFSAEFPKEGPSILRIQQVVRGDSAAYFCASSPYSGGAFSGANVLTFGAGSRLTVL.

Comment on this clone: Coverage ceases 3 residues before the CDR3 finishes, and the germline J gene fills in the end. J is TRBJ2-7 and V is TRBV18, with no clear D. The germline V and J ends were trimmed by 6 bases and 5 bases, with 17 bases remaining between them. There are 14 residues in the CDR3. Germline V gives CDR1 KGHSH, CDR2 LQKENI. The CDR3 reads CASSPAGEIHEQYF. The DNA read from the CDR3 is TGTGCCAGCTCTCCGGCAGGAGAGATCCACGAG.

Incomplete CDR3 DNA: TGCAGTGCCAGGGACAGCCAGGACTACTATGGC. It is translated as CSARDSQDYYG. The CDR3 reads in full as CSARDSQDYYGYTF. This chain uses TRBV20-1 with TRBJ1-2, with 7 bases identical to TRBD1. The read ends 3 residues shy of where the CDR3 ends; the end is completed using the germline J gene. Trimming took 6 bases from V and 3 from J; bases not matched to a gene: 10. Germline V lookup: CDR1 DFQATT, CDR2 SNEGSKA (reference sequence). This CDR3 spans 14 amino acids.

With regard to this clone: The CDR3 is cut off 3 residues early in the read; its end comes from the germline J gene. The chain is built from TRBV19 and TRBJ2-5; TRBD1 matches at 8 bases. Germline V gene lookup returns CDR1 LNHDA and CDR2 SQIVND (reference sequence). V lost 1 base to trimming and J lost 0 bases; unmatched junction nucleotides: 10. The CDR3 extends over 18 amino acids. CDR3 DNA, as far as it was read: TGTGCCAGTAGTATAGGGCGGACAGGGATCCCGTACCAAGAGACC. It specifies CASSIGRTGIPYQET. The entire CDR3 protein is CASSIGRTGIPYQETQYF. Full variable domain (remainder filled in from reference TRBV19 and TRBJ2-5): DGGITQSPKYLFRKEGQNVTLSCEQNLNHDAMYWYRQDPGQGLRLIYYSQIVNDFQKGDIAEGYSVSREKKESFPLTVTSAQKNPTAFYLCASSIGRTGIPYQETQYFGPGTRLLVL.

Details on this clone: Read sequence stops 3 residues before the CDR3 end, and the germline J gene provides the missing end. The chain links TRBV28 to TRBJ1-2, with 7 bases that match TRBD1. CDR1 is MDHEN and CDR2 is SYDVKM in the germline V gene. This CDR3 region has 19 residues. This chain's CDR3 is CASSPGTALDHLVYEDYTF. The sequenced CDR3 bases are TGTGCCAGCAGTCCGGGGACAGCTCTCGACCACCTCGTCTACGAGGAC.

Partial CDR3 DNA: TGCAGCGTTAGCATTGGGACAGACCCTACGAGGAATACG. Translated: CSVSIGTDPTRNT. In full, the CDR3 is CSVSIGTDPTRNTQYF. The chain recombines TRBV29-1 with TRBJ2-3, with 7 bases matching TRBD1. The read comes to an end 3 residues before the CDR3 does, leaving the germline J gene to fill in the end. There are 16 residues in the CDR3. V gave up 5 bases and J gave up 7 bases; unmatched junction bases: 18. The germline V gene encodes CDR1 SQVTM and CDR2 ANQGSEA.

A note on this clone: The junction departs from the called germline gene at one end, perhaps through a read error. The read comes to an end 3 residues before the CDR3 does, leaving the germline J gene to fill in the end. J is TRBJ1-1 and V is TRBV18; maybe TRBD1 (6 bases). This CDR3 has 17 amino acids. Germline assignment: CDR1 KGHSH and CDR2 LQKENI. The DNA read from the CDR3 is TGTGCCAGCTCCCCACAACAGGGCCGGGCCATGAACACTGAA. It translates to CASSPQQGRAMNTE. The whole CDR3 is CASSPQQGRAMNTEAFF. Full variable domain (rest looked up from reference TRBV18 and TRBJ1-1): NAGVMQNPRHLVRRRGQEARLRCSPMKGHSHVYWYRQLPEEGLKFMVYLQKENIIDESGMPKERFSAEFPKEGPSILRIQQVVRGDSAAYFCASSPQQGRAMNTEAFFGQGTRLTVV.

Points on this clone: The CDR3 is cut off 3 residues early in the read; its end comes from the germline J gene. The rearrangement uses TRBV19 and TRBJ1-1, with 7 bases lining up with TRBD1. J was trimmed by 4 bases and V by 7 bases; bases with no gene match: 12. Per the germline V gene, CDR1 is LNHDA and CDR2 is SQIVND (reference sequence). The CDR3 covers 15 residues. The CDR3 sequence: CASIQRGTEGTEAFF. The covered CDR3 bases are TGTGCCAGTATACAGAGAGGGACAGAAGGCACTGAA.

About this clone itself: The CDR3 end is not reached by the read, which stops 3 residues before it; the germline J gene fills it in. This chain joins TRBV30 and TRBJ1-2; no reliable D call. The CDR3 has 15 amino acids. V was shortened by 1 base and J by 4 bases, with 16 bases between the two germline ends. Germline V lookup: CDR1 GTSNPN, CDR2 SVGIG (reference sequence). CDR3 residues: CAWSDKRVTVYGYTF. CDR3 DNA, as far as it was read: TGTGCCTGGAGTGATAAGAGGGTGACGGTCTATGGC.

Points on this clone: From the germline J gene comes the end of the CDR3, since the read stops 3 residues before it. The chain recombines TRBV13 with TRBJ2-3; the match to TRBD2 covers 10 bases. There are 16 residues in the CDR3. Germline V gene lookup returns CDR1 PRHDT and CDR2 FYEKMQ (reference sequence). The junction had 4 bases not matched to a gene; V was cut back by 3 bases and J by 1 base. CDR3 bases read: TGTGCCAGCAGCTTCCCCCTAGCGGGAGGCACAGATACG. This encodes CASSFPLAGGTDT. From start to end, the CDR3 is CASSFPLAGGTDTQYF. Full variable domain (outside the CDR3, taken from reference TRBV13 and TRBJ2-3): AAGVIQSPRHLIKEKRETATLKCYPIPRHDTVYWYQQGPGQDPQFLISFYEKMQSDKGSIPDRFSAQQFSDYHSELNMSSLELGDSALYFCASSFPLAGGTDTQYFGPGTRLTVL.

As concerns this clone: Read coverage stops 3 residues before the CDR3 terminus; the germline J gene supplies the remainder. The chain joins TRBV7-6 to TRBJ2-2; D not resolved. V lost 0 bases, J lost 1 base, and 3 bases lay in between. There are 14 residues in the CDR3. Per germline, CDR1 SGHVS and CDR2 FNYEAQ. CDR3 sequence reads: CASSLAGNTGELFF. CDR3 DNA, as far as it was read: TGTGCCAGCAGCTTAGCAGGGAACACCGGGGAG.

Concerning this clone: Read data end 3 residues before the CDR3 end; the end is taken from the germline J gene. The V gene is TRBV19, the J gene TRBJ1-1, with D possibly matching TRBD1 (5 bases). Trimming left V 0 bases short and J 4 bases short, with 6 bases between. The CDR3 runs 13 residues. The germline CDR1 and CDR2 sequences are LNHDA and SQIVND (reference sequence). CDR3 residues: CASSIDQGTEAFF. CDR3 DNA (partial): TGTGCCAGTAGTATAGATCAGGGCACTGAA. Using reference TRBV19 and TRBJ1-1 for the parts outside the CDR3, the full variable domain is DGGITQSPKYLFRKEGQNVTLSCEQNLNHDAMYWYRQDPGQGLRLIYYSQIVNDFQKGDIAEGYSVSREKKESFPLTVTSAQKNPTAFYLCASSIDQGTEAFFGQGTRLTVV.

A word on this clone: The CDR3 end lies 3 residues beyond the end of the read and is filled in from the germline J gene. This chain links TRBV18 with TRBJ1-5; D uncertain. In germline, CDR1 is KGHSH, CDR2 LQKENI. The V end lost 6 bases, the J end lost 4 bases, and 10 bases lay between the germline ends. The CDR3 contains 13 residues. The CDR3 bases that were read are TGTGCCAGCTCTACGACGGGGAATCAGCCC. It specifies CASSTTGNQP. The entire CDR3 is CASSTTGNQPQHF.